The clone carrying this T cell receptor beta chain appeared a single time. Its antigen is not known. The data belong to a study of identical twins. Findings and limits, study-wide: Insertion counts were lower in abundant cord blood beta clonotypes, a trend that memory repertoires did not show.

Via MiXCR, TCRdb re-called the 5' RACE reads, giving one row per CDR3 protein. The repertoire has over 250,000 distinct CDR3 sequences, just under 9.5% of them found once; the top ten carry approximately 6.6%. V lost 2 bases and J lost 10, with 14 bases in between. The CDR3 consists of 13 residues. Germline CDR1 and CDR2: LGHDT and YNNKEL (reference sequence). The same sample was also studied in work on yellow fever vaccine responses in identical twins.

The chain is built from TRBV3-1 and TRBJ1-2; D is undetermined. The sequencing sample was made of CD8+ T cells sorted from blood. This sequence originates from a woman aged 18 to 35 in good health. The CDR3 DNA reads as TGTGCCAGCAGCCAACCCCTGAGGGATGACTACACCTTC. This codes for CASSQPLRDDYTF. Supplemented by reference TRBV3-1 and TRBJ1-2, the full variable domain reads DTAVSQTPKYLVTQMGNDKSIKCEQNLGHDTMYWYKQDSKKFLKIMFSYNNKELIINETVPNRFSPKSPDKAHLNLHINSLELGDSAVYFCASSQPLRDDYTFGSGTRLTVV.